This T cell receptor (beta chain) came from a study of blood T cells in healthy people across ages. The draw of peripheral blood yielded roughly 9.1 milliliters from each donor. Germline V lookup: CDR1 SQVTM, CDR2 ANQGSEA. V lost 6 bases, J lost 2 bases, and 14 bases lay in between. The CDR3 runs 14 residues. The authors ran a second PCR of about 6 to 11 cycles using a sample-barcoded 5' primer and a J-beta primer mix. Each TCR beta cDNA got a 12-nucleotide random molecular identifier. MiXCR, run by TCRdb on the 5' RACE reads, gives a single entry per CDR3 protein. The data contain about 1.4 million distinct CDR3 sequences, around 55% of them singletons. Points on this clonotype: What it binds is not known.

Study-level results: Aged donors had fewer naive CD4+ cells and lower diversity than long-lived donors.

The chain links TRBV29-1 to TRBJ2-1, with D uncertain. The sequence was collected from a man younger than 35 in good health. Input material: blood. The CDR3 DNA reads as TGCAGCGTGAGTGGTGCCAAGACCTACAATGAGCAGTTCTTC. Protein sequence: CSVSGAKTYNEQFF.